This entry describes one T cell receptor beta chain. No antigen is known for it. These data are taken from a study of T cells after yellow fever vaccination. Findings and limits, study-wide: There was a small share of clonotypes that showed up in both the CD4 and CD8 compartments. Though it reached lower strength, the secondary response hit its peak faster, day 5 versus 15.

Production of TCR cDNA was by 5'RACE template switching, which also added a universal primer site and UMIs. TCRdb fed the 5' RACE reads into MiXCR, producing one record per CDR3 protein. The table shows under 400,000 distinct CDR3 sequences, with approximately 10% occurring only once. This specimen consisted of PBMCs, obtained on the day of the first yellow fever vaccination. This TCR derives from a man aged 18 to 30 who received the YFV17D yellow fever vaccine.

The CDR3 region has the DNA TGCGCCAGCAGCTCCGGACAGGGCTACAATGAGCAGTTCTTC. Protein sequence: CASSSGQGYNEQFF. This chain connects TRBV5-1 to TRBJ2-1; 8 bases are a match to TRBD1. Germline CDR1 and CDR2: SGHRS and YFSETQ. CDR3 length: 14 amino acids. The junction had 2 bases not matched to a gene; V was cut back by 3 bases and J by 3 bases.